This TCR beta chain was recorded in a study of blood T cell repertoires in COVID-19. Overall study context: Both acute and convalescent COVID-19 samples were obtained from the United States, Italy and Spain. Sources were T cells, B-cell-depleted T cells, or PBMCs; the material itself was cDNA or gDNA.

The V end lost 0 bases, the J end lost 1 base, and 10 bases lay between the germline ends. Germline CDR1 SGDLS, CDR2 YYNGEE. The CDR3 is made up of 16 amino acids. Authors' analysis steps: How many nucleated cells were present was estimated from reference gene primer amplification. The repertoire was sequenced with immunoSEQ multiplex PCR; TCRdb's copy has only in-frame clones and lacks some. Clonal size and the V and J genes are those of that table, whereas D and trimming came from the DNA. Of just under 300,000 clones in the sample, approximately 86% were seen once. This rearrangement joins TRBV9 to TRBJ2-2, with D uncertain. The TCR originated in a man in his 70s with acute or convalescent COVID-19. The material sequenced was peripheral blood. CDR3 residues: CASSVDLYRNTGELFF. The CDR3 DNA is TGTGCCAGCAGCGTAGACCTCTACAGGAACACCGGGGAGCTGTTTTTT.